These 13 T cell receptor beta chains share one sample of origin, sequenced in a study of monozygotic twins with inflammatory bowel disease. TCRdb reprocessed the 5' RACE reads and keeps a single row for each CDR3 protein, giving no DNA. This sample's table has under 150,000 distinct CDR3 sequences. Sample: blood. The receptors originated from a human donor with ulcerative colitis or Crohn's disease, or a healthy co-twin of an affected twin (not recorded which).

The chain uses TRBV20-1 and TRBJ2-7. Germline CDR1 and CDR2: DFQATT and SNEGSKA (reference sequence). This CDR3 is built from 15 residues. CDR3 amino acids: CSASVNVRTSYEQYF.

The CDR3 reads CASSLATGVLSSYNEQFF. The chain recombines TRBV5-1 with TRBJ2-1; no DNA is available, so the TRBD1 call from TCRdb remains unchecked. The CDR3 runs to 18 residues. Germline-derived CDR1 and CDR2 are SGHRS and YFSETQ.

The chain has TRBV5-1 and TRBJ2-3. The CDR3 is 15 amino acids. Germline V gene lookup returns CDR1 SGHRS and CDR2 YFSETQ. The CDR3 here is CASSLPKTSTDTQYF.

The J gene is TRBJ2-3, the V gene TRBV5-1; TCRdb's D call, TRBD1, is unchecked because there is no DNA. The CDR3 is 15 amino acids. The germline gives CDR1 SGHRS, CDR2 YFSETQ. This chain's CDR3 is CASSPDTPLTDTQYF.

The V and J genes are TRBV7-2 and TRBJ1-1; TCRdb's D call of TRBD1 is untestable without DNA. The CDR3 totals 14 residues. The germline V gene encodes CDR1 SGHTA and CDR2 FQGNSA. This CDR3 is CASSSDRVRTEAFF.

This chain links TRBV5-1 with TRBJ2-1; TCRdb's assignment of TRBD2 cannot be checked, as there is no DNA. The V gene's germline CDR1 is SGHRS and CDR2 YFSETQ. The CDR3 has 14 amino acids. CDR3 region: CASSFSRGYNEQFF.

The rearrangement uses TRBV5-1 and TRBJ2-3; no DNA is available, so the TRBD2 call from TCRdb remains unchecked. Looked up from germline, CDR1 is SGHRS and CDR2 is YFSETQ. The CDR3 is made up of 18 amino acids. The CDR3 sequence is CASSPPDRAGGLEDTQYF.

The J gene is TRBJ1-5, the V gene TRBV5-5; with no DNA, the TCRdb D assignment of TRBD1 cannot be verified. Germline assignment: CDR1 SGHKS and CDR2 YYEKEE (reference sequence). The CDR3 runs 15 residues. Here the CDR3 reads CASSIGQGGNQPQHF. Full variable domain (remainder filled in from reference TRBV5-5 and TRBJ1-5): DAGVTQSPTHLIKTRGQQVTLRCSPISGHKSVSWYQQVLGQGPQFIFQYYEKEERGRGNFPDRFSARQFPNYSSELNVNALLLGDSALYLCASSIGQGGNQPQHFGDGTRLSIL.

The chain carries TRBV6-1 and TRBJ2-1; the TRBD1 assignment by TCRdb is unverifiable without DNA. The germline CDR1 and CDR2 sequences are MNHNS and SASEGT. The CDR3 is 15 residues long. The CDR3 protein is CASSPQGYYYNEQFF.

The rearrangement joins TRBV19 to TRBJ1-1. CDR3 length: 16 residues. Looked up from germline, CDR1 is LNHDA and CDR2 is SQIVND (reference sequence). The CDR3 sequence: CASSIDSVAGNTEAFF.

The rearrangement joins TRBV7-2 to TRBJ2-7. The CDR3 loop spans 14 amino acids. Per germline, CDR1 SGHTA and CDR2 FQGNSA. CDR3 sequence reads: CASSLQAVTYEQYF.

The rearrangement joins TRBV24-1 to TRBJ2-5; TCRdb's D call, TRBD1, is unchecked because there is no DNA. CDR3 length equals 15 residues. Germline lookup yields CDR1 KGHDR and CDR2 SFDVKD. The CDR3 is CATSVQTGGQETQYF.

The CDR3 reads CASSLDRGRRNTEAFF. The chain employs TRBV5-1 and TRBJ1-1; TCRdb picks TRBD1, but there is no DNA to check that call. The CDR3 length is 16 residues. CDR1 and CDR2 from the germline V gene are SGHRS and YFSETQ.